Listed here are 18 T cell receptor beta chains from one sample, sequenced in a study of blood T cell repertoires in COVID-19. The repertoire was sequenced with immunoSEQ multiplex PCR; TCRdb's copy has only in-frame clones and lacks some. The repertoire holds some 250,000 clones, with 88% as singletons. The sample consisted of peripheral blood. These receptors all stem from a woman aged 40-49 years who had recovered from COVID-19.

V usage is TRBV6-5 and J usage is TRBJ2-3, with D possibly matching TRBD2 (5 bases). This CDR3 is built from 11 residues. V lost 6 bases and J lost 8, with 9 bases in between. Germline CDR1 is MNHEY and CDR2 is SVGAGI. The CDR3 sequence is CASSGRVTQYF. CDR3 DNA: TGTGCCAGCAGCGGGCGGGTTACGCAGTATTTT.

The chain recombines TRBV10-2 with TRBJ1-4; 8 bases align to TRBD1. The junction had 9 bases not matched to a gene; V was cut back by 4 bases and J by 8 bases. This CDR3 has 15 residues. The germline V gene has CDR1 WSHSY and CDR2 SAAADI. The CDR3 loop reads CASSVGTGGQEKLFF. The CDR3 region has the DNA TGCGCCAGCAGTGTTGGAACAGGGGGTCAAGAAAAACTGTTTTTT.

The rearrangement uses TRBV5-1 and TRBJ2-1; 8 bases align to TRBD2. The CDR3 has 17 amino acids. With 0 bases clipped from V and 1 base from J, the junction kept 6 bases outside the gene matches. Germline CDR1 SGHRS, CDR2 YFSETQ. The CDR3 DNA sequence: TGCGCCAGCAGCTTGGTGGGGGGACTAGGGTCCTACAATGAGCAGTTCTTC. It is translated as CASSLVGGLGSYNEQFF.

The V and J genes are TRBV19 and TRBJ2-1; 8 bases agree with TRBD1. This CDR3 has 16 amino acids. The V gene end was trimmed by 1 base and the J gene end by 2 bases; junction bases not matched to a gene: 4. The V gene's germline CDR1 is LNHDA and CDR2 SQIVND (reference sequence). The CDR3 region is CASSIAGQAPYNEQFF. The CDR3 nucleotides read TGTGCCAGTAGTATAGCGGGACAGGCCCCCTACAATGAGCAGTTCTTC.

The rearrangement uses TRBV3-1 (or the pseudogene TRBV3-2) and TRBJ1-4; a weak D match, TRBD1 (5 bases). Germline values: CDR1 LGHDT, CDR2 YNNKEL (reference sequence). This CDR3 spans 13 amino acids. The V end lost 4 bases, the J end lost 4 bases, and 7 bases lay between the germline ends. The CDR3 DNA sequence: TGTGCCAGCAGCCGACAGCGTAATGAAAAACTGTTTTTT. It codes for CASSRQRNEKLFF.

This clone occurred once. V usage is TRBV6-5 and J usage is TRBJ1-6; D not certain. CDR1 MNHEY and CDR2 SVGAGI come from the germline V gene. Trimming took 6 bases from V and 3 from J, leaving 12 bases between them. The CDR3 is 15 residues long. The CDR3 sequence is CASRPTAIYNSPLHF. For the CDR3, the DNA is TGTGCCAGCAGACCCACAGCAATCTATAATTCACCCCTCCACTTT.

The chain recombines TRBV19 with TRBJ2-1, with TRBD2 matching 12 bases. Per the germline V gene, CDR1 is LNHDA and CDR2 is SQIVND (reference sequence). This CDR3 region has 19 residues. V shed 6 bases and J 0 bases; nucleotides not matched to a gene: 12. The CDR3 sequence: CASSPRTSGTPGSYNEQFF. CDR3 DNA: TGTGCCAGTAGCCCCCGGACTAGCGGGACCCCTGGCTCCTACAATGAGCAGTTCTTC. Variable domain in full (rest from reference TRBV19 and TRBJ2-1): DGGITQSPKYLFRKEGQNVTLSCEQNLNHDAMYWYRQDPGQGLRLIYYSQIVNDFQKGDIAEGYSVSREKKESFPLTVTSAQKNPTAFYLCASSPRTSGTPGSYNEQFFGPGTRLTVL.

The V gene is TRBV6-1, the J gene TRBJ2-6; 7 positions agree with TRBD1. The germline gives CDR1 MNHNS, CDR2 SASEGT. V lost 3 bases and J lost 0; bases outside the gene matches: 8. The CDR3 sequence is 18 residues long. CDR3 loop: CASSEETGRYSGANVLTF. CDR3 nucleotide sequence: TGTGCCAGCAGTGAGGAGACAGGGCGGTACTCTGGGGCCAACGTCCTGACTTTC.

The sample holds a few counts of this clone. This chain connects TRBV5-6 to TRBJ2-2; 12 positions match TRBD2. V was clipped by 4 bases and J by 11 bases; unmatched bases: 12. Germline V gives CDR1 SGHDT, CDR2 YYEEEE. The CDR3 consists of 16 residues. The CDR3 bases are TGTGCCAGCAGCCTTACTAGCGGGAGGTTCACCCTCGAGCTGTTTTTT. This codes for CASSLTSGRFTLELFF.

This clone is a singleton in its sample. The J gene is TRBJ2-1, the V gene TRBV7-3, with 7 bases that match TRBD2. The germline gives CDR1 SGHTA, CDR2 FQGTGA. The CDR3 loop spans 15 amino acids. Losses at the gene ends were 1 base for V and 9 bases for J; bases not matched to a gene: 9. The CDR3 sequence: CASSLRAMGEGEQFF. Written as DNA, the CDR3 is TGTGCCAGCAGCTTAAGGGCCATGGGGGAGGGTGAGCAGTTCTTC.

The chain employs TRBV6-5 and TRBJ2-3, with 7 positions matching TRBD2. The V gene's germline CDR1 is MNHEY and CDR2 SVGAGI. The V and J ends lost 5 bases and 6 bases, in that order; junction bases with no gene match: 8. The CDR3 extends over 14 amino acids. The chain's CDR3 is CASSRAGSADTQYF. As DNA, the CDR3 is TGTGCCAGCAGTCGAGCGGGAAGTGCCGATACGCAGTATTTT.

V usage is TRBV7-7 and J usage is TRBJ1-1, with no clear D. The CDR3 totals 12 residues. V was shortened by 10 bases and J by 0 bases, with 9 bases between the two germline ends. CDR1 and CDR2 from the germline V gene are SSHAT and FNYEAQ (reference sequence). CDR3 protein: CATRSLNTEAFF. The CDR3 coding sequence is TGTGCCACCCGGAGCCTGAACACTGAAGCTTTCTTT.

The chain employs TRBV5-6 and TRBJ1-1, with D unclear. V was trimmed by 5 bases and J by 4 bases, leaving 15 bases between them. Germline-derived CDR1 and CDR2 are SGHDT and YYEEEE. This CDR3 is 14 amino acids long. The CDR3 loop reads CASRRAGGRTEAFF. The CDR3 DNA reads TGTGCCAGCAGGAGGGCGGGCGGCCGCACTGAAGCTTTCTTT. Based on the CDR3 plus reference TRBV5-6 and TRBJ1-1, the full variable domain is DAGVTQSPTHLIKTRGQQVTLRCSPKSGHDTVSWYQQALGQGPQFIFQYYEEEERQRGNFPDRFSGHQFPNYSSELNVNALLLGDSALYLCASRRAGGRTEAFFGQGTRLTVV.

The J gene is TRBJ2-1, the V gene TRBV20-1, with a tentative D call TRBD2 (6 bases). This CDR3 spans 11 amino acids. Deletions cut 7 bases from V and 9 bases from J, with 13 bases between. Germline CDR1 and CDR2: DFQATT and SNEGSKA (reference sequence). CDR3 sequence: CSGGELAEQFF. DNA for the CDR3: TGCAGTGGCGGGGAGCTGGCTGAGCAGTTCTTC.

This chain joins TRBV7-8 and TRBJ1-5; D may be TRBD1 (5 bases). Germline CDR1 and CDR2: SGHVS and FQNEAQ. Trimming removed 1 base from V and 4 bases from J, with 11 bases in between. The CDR3 is made up of 15 amino acids. The CDR3 sequence: CASSLGGHKNQPQHF. The CDR3 DNA follows: TGTGCCAGCAGCTTAGGAGGACACAAGAATCAGCCCCAGCATTTT.

The rearrangement uses TRBV9 and TRBJ1-2, with D maybe TRBD1 (5 bases). The CDR3 contains 17 residues. The V gene's germline CDR1 is SGDLS and CDR2 YYNGEE. Trimming took off 4 bases at V and 3 bases at J, with 22 bases between the two ends. CDR3 bases: TGTGCCAGCAGCCCAGTTTCGACCATAGACAGCCACTATGGCTACACCTTC. Amino acid sequence: CASSPVSTIDSHYGYTF.

This clone has a single count. The rearrangement uses TRBV9 and TRBJ2-3; 11 bases match TRBD2. The germline V gene has CDR1 SGDLS and CDR2 YYNGEE. V shed 4 bases, J shed 2 bases, and the junction held 6 bases outside the gene matches. This CDR3 comprises 16 residues. The CDR3, as DNA: TGTGCCAGCAGCCCGGTAGCGGGAGGGCCCACAGATACGCAGTATTTT. Protein sequence: CASSPVAGGPTDTQYF.

The genes are TRBV5-1 and TRBJ1-1; 11 bases line up with TRBD1. CDR3 size: 16 residues. Germline trimming cut 4 bases from V and 0 bases from J; bases unmatched to any gene: 5. Germline V gene data show CDR1 as SGHRS and CDR2 as YFSETQ. Here the CDR3 DNA reads TGCGCCAGCAGCCCCCGGACAGGGGGCATGAACACTGAAGCTTTCTTT. Translating gives CASSPRTGGMNTEAFF.